The 20 T cell receptor beta chains below come from one sample, sequenced in a study. TCRdb recomputed calls from the reads with MiXCR, one row per CDR3 protein. The table includes 15,000 or so distinct CDR3 sequences, approximately 34% detected once. Material: blood. These receptors all come from a human donor.

The chain employs TRBV20-1 and TRBJ1-2; 7 nucleotides align to TRBD1. Germline-derived CDR1 and CDR2 are DFQATT and SNEGSKA (reference sequence). This CDR3 is built from 17 residues. V shed 6 bases, J shed 6 bases, and the junction held 22 bases outside the gene matches. The CDR3 region is CSASSPALGGGTDGYTF. The CDR3 bases are TGCAGTGCCAGCTCACCAGCTTTAGGAGGGGGCACGGATGGCTACACCTTC.

Relative to its sample, this clonotype is medium-sized. The chain recombines TRBV29-1 with TRBJ2-3; no firm D call. Germline V CDR1 and CDR2: SQVTM, ANQGSEA. This CDR3 has 13 amino acids. V was shortened by 6 bases and J by 0 bases, with 10 bases between the two germline ends. CDR3 region: CSVSPDSTDTQYF. The CDR3 DNA reads TGCAGCGTGTCCCCGGACAGCACAGATACGCAGTATTTT.

The chain has TRBV4-3 and TRBJ1-6, with 7 bases identical to TRBD1. The CDR3 covers 18 residues. Germline CDR1 is LGHNA and CDR2 is YSLEER. V lost 0 bases and J lost 10; bases outside the gene matches: 15. The CDR3 sequence: CASSQDIGQAAYGSPLHF. The CDR3 DNA reads as TGCGCCAGCAGCCAAGACATCGGACAGGCTGCGTATGGGTCACCCCTCCACTTT.

In this sample, this clonotype turned up many times. The V and J genes are TRBV30 and TRBJ2-3; 10 bases are a match to TRBD2. With 0 bases clipped from V and 2 bases from J, the junction kept 8 bases outside the gene matches. There are 17 residues in the CDR3. Germline CDR1 and CDR2: GTSNPN and SVGIG (reference sequence). The CDR3 loop reads CAWSVRRTSGDTDTQYF. The CDR3 bases are TGTGCCTGGAGTGTCCGGCGGACTAGCGGTGACACAGATACGCAGTATTTT.

V is TRBV5-1 and J is TRBJ2-7; TRBD1 matches at 7 bases. This CDR3 has 15 amino acids. Trimming at V came to 4 bases and at J to 4 bases, leaving 11 bases not matched to a gene. Per the germline V gene, CDR1 is SGHRS and CDR2 is YFSETQ. The CDR3 spells CASSAGTVTEYEQYF. The CDR3 DNA is TGCGCCAGCAGCGCCGGGACAGTGACAGAATACGAGCAGTACTTC. The full variable domain, completed using reference TRBV5-1 and TRBJ2-7, is KAGVTQTPRYLIKTRGQQVTLSCSPISGHRSVSWYQQTPGQGLQFLFEYFSETQRNKGNFPGRFSGRQFSNSRSEMNVSTLELGDSALYLCASSAGTVTEYEQYFGPGTRLTVT.

This clonotype was picked up many times. The chain uses TRBV14 and TRBJ1-2; no definite D call. From germline, CDR1 is SGHDN and CDR2 FVKESK. Trimming left V 0 bases short and J 4 bases short, with 12 bases between. The CDR3 consists of 15 residues. The CDR3 DNA is TGTGCCAGCAGCCAAGATAGAGATTTACCCTATGGCTACACCTTC. This gives the protein CASSQDRDLPYGYTF.

J is TRBJ2-5 and V is TRBV29-1, with 11 positions matching TRBD1. This CDR3 has 14 residues. Germline CDR1 SQVTM, CDR2 ANQGSEA. The CDR3, as DNA: TGCAGGGACCCCGCCGGGACAGGGGGGGAGACCCAGTACTTC. This encodes CRDPAGTGGETQYF.

This clonotype was picked up one time. At one end the junction does not follow the germline gene, possibly because of a read error. The gene calls are TRBV18 and TRBJ1-5; unclear D gene. Germline V gives CDR1 KGHSH, CDR2 LQKENI. CDR3 length: 15 residues. CDR3 sequence: CASSPSMGGNQPRHF. CDR3 coding DNA: TGTGCCAGCTCACCATCAATGGGCGGCAATCAGCCCCGGCATTTT.

In its sample, this clonotype was seen many times. The rearrangement links TRBV14 to TRBJ2-1, with 8 bases lining up with TRBD2. CDR3 length: 14 amino acids. Germline values: CDR1 SGHDN, CDR2 FVKESK. V gave up 4 bases and J gave up 7 bases; unmatched junction bases: 6. CDR3 protein: CASSLGLGTNEQFF. As DNA, the CDR3 is TGTGCCAGCAGCCTGGGACTAGGGACGAATGAGCAGTTCTTC.

This chain links TRBV4-3 with TRBJ2-7; 10 positions match TRBD2. CDR1 and CDR2 (germline): LGHNA, YSLEER. V shed 0 bases, J shed 1 base, and the junction held 9 bases outside the gene matches. The CDR3 runs to 18 residues. The CDR3 here is CASSQDKPSGSISYEQYF. CDR3 coding DNA: TGCGCCAGCAGCCAAGATAAACCTAGCGGGAGCATATCCTACGAGCAGTACTTC.

This clonotype showed up many times. CDR3 protein: CSVEGRGAKAFF. Written as DNA, the CDR3 is TGCAGCGTGGAGGGCAGGGGGGCGAAAGCTTTCTTT. The chain links TRBV29-1 to TRBJ1-1; TRBD1 aligns across 7 bases. This CDR3 is 12 amino acids long. The germline V gene has CDR1 SQVTM and CDR2 ANQGSEA. With 6 bases clipped from V and 9 bases from J, the junction kept 10 bases outside the gene matches.

Comments on this clonotype: A much bigger clone sits one base away, suggesting this may be a read error. This chain joins TRBV6-2 or TRBV6-3 and TRBJ2-7; 10 bases match TRBD1. CDR1 and CDR2 (germline): MNHEY, SVGEGT. The CDR3 has 13 residues. CDR3 residues: CVSRGTGAYEQYF. The DNA of the CDR3 is TGTGTCAGCAGGGGGACAGGGGCCTACGAGCAGTACTTC.

The chain links TRBV20-1 to TRBJ2-7; 11 positions agree with TRBD2. The trim removed 6 bases at V and 3 bases at J, leaving 10 bases unmatched. Germline V gene lookup returns CDR1 DFQATT and CDR2 SNEGSKA (reference sequence). The CDR3 extends over 15 amino acids. The chain's CDR3 is CSAITTSGTGYEQYF. CDR3 DNA sequence: TGCAGTGCCATTACGACTAGCGGGACAGGCTACGAGCAGTACTTC.

By proportion, this clonotype is medium-sized. V gene TRBV29-1 combines with J gene TRBJ1-1; the D gene is possibly TRBD1 (5 bases). This CDR3 comprises 9 residues. Germline CDR1 is SQVTM and CDR2 is ANQGSEA. V lost 4 bases to trimming and J lost 10 bases, with 7 bases between them. The CDR3 is CSVGRGAFF. The DNA for the CDR3 is TGCAGCGTTGGAAGGGGAGCTTTCTTT.

This clonotype counts as medium-sized. This rearrangement joins TRBV4-3 to TRBJ1-1; D call uncertain. CDR1 is LGHNA, CDR2 YSLEER, per germline. This CDR3 has 14 residues. V lost 0 bases and J lost 3, with 8 bases in between. The CDR3 DNA reads TGCGCCAGCAGCCAAGATGGAGAGGACACTGAAGCTTTCTTT. Translating gives CASSQDGEDTEAFF.

The chain joins TRBV18 to TRBJ1-2; TRBD1 matches at 7 bases. The trim removed 2 bases at V and 6 bases at J, leaving 12 bases unmatched. Germline assignment: CDR1 KGHSH and CDR2 LQKENI. This CDR3 has 16 residues. Here the CDR3 reads CASSPALGGGTDGYTF. Here the CDR3 DNA reads TGTGCCAGCTCACCAGCTTTAGGAGGGGGCACGGATGGCTACACCTTC.

This clonotype was seen ten or more times. The V and J genes are TRBV4-2 and TRBJ2-7; D is uncertain. Between the trimmed V and J ends, which lost 2 bases and 0 bases, there was a span of 17 bases. Germline CDR1 reads LGHNA; CDR2 reads YNFKEQ. This CDR3 has 17 residues. Here the CDR3 reads CASSQSITGPISYEQYF. The CDR3 nucleotides read TGTGCCAGCAGCCAATCCATAACCGGGCCTATCTCCTACGAGCAGTACTTC.

This clonotype occurred a few times. The chain has TRBV4-3 and TRBJ1-1, with 7 bases identical to TRBD1. Germline V CDR1 and CDR2: LGHNA, YSLEER. The CDR3 runs 18 residues. V shed 0 bases and J 3 bases; nucleotides not matched to a gene: 13. CDR3 sequence reads: CASSQEGRGGGRHTEAFF. DNA of the CDR3: TGCGCCAGCAGCCAAGAAGGTCGAGGGGGCGGCCGGCACACTGAAGCTTTCTTT.

The chain uses TRBV4-3 and TRBJ1-1, with D unresolved. The CDR3 consists of 8 residues. Trimming left V 4 bases short and J 12 bases short, with 3 bases between. Germline V gene lookup returns CDR1 LGHNA and CDR2 YSLEER. CDR3 protein: CASSPTFF. DNA for the CDR3: TGCGCCAGCAGCCCGACTTTCTTT.

The rearrangement links TRBV30 to TRBJ2-7; maybe TRBD2 (6 bases). The CDR3 runs to 15 residues. Between the trimmed V and J ends, which lost 1 base and 0 bases, there was a span of 13 bases. Germline CDR1 and CDR2: GTSNPN and SVGIG (reference sequence). CDR3 loop: CAWSDLGGSSYEQYF. In nucleotides, the CDR3 is TGTGCCTGGAGTGATCTCGGAGGGAGCTCCTACGAGCAGTACTTC.